The 22 T cell receptor beta chains below were found in one sample sequenced in a study of blood T cell repertoires in COVID-19. This table comes from immunoSEQ multiplex PCR, and its TCRdb copy is limited to in-frame clones, with some not included. Of around 150,000 clones listed, 85% are singletons. Sequencing was performed on peripheral blood. All receptors derive from a human donor with acute or convalescent COVID-19. The donor label of this sample is uncertain.

The V and J genes are TRBV5-1 and TRBJ1-4; tentative D call: TRBD1 (6 bases). Germline lookup yields CDR1 SGHRS and CDR2 YFSETQ. The V end lost 0 bases, the J end lost 1 base, and 7 bases lay between the germline ends. The CDR3 loop spans 15 amino acids. The CDR3 nucleotides are TGCGCCAGCAGCTTGGAAGGGGGAACTAATGAAAAACTGTTTTTT. Its translation: CASSLEGGTNEKLFF.

This clone showed up just once. The chain uses TRBV11-2 and TRBJ1-1; the D gene is possibly TRBD1 (6 bases). CDR1 is SGHAT, CDR2 FQNNGV, per germline. CDR3 length equals 14 residues. Trimming took 0 bases from V and 4 from J, leaving 9 bases between them. CDR3 nucleotide sequence: TGTGCCAGCAGCTTAGATTACAGGGCCACTGAAGCTTTCTTT. Its protein product is CASSLDYRATEAFF. The full variable domain, with the rest looked up from reference TRBV11-2 and TRBJ1-1, is EAGVAQSPRYKIIEKRQSVAFWCNPISGHATLYWYQQILGQGPKLLIQFQNNGVVDDSQLPKDRFSAERLKGVDSTLKIQPAKLEDSAVYLCASSLDYRATEAFFGQGTRLTVV.

This chain links TRBV12-5 with TRBJ2-7, with a tentative D call TRBD1 (5 bases). V dropped 5 bases and J dropped 7 bases, with 12 bases sitting between them. The CDR3 has 12 residues. CDR1 LGHNT and CDR2 FRNRAP come from the germline V gene. The CDR3 region is CASGRGIGEQYF. The CDR3 nucleotides read TGTGCTAGTGGTAGGGGAATTGGAGAGCAGTACTTC. Based on the CDR3 plus reference TRBV12-5 and TRBJ2-7, the full variable domain is DARVTQTPRHKVTEMGQEVTMRCQPILGHNTVFWYRQTMMQGLELLAYFRNRAPLDDSGMPKDRFSAEMPDATLATLKIQPSEPRDSAVYFCASGRGIGEQYFGPGTRLTVT.

The chain carries TRBV5-1 and TRBJ1-1; no clear D gene. The germline gives CDR1 SGHRS, CDR2 YFSETQ. CDR3 length: 13 residues. Trimming left V 0 bases short and J 0 bases short, with 3 bases between. The CDR3 sequence: CASSLDLNTEAFF. In DNA form, the CDR3 reads TGCGCCAGCAGCTTGGACTTGAACACTGAAGCTTTCTTT.

The V call is TRBV18, the J call TRBJ2-7, with no clear D. CDR3 size: 12 residues. The germline V and J ends were trimmed by 2 bases and 1 base, with 3 bases remaining between them. Germline V gives CDR1 KGHSH, CDR2 LQKENI. The CDR3 loop is CASSPVSYEQYF. The CDR3 region has the DNA TGTGCCAGCTCACCAGTATCCTACGAGCAGTACTTC.

The rearrangement uses TRBV5-1 and TRBJ1-4; D is perhaps TRBD1 (5 bases). V dropped 2 bases and J dropped 4 bases, with 12 bases sitting between them. The CDR3 consists of 15 residues. The germline V gene has CDR1 SGHRS and CDR2 YFSETQ. CDR3 DNA sequence: TGCGCCAGCAGCTTATGGTCAGGGATTAATGAAAAACTGTTTTTT. Translating it yields CASSLWSGINEKLFF. The full variable domain, completed using reference TRBV5-1 and TRBJ1-4, is KAGVTQTPRYLIKTRGQQVTLSCSPISGHRSVSWYQQTPGQGLQFLFEYFSETQRNKGNFPGRFSGRQFSNSRSEMNVSTLELGDSALYLCASSLWSGINEKLFFGSGTQLSVL.

The chain uses TRBV5-6 and TRBJ1-1; 7 bases map to TRBD1. Germline CDR1 SGHDT, CDR2 YYEEEE. The V and J ends lost 0 bases and 7 bases, in that order; junction bases with no gene match: 3. The CDR3 covers 13 residues. CDR3 in DNA: TGTGCCAGCAGCTTGGGGTGGGACAGTGAAGCTTTCTTT. Amino acids: CASSLGWDSEAFF.

The chain joins TRBV29-1 to TRBJ1-1; D possibly corresponds to TRBD1 (6 bases). Germline-derived CDR1 and CDR2 are SQVTM and ANQGSEA. V was trimmed by 6 bases and J by 7 bases, leaving 15 bases between them. CDR3 length: 12 amino acids. For the CDR3, the DNA is TGCAGCGTGACAGCAGGGGATAGTGAAGCTTTCTTT. This codes for CSVTAGDSEAFF.

This chain joins TRBV6-2 or TRBV6-3 and TRBJ2-6; possible D gene TRBD1, 7 bases. V was clipped by 6 bases and J by 0 bases, with 18 bases between them. CDR3 length: 18 residues. CDR1 is MNHEY, CDR2 SVGEGT, per germline. The CDR3 DNA follows: TGTGCCAGCAGCACCACTCAGGGGGGACCCTCTGGGGCCAACGTCCTGACTTTC. As protein: CASSTTQGGPSGANVLTF.

The chain carries TRBV19 and TRBJ1-5, with D unclear. Germline lookup yields CDR1 LNHDA and CDR2 SQIVND (reference sequence). The CDR3 runs 14 residues. Trimming left V 5 bases short and J 4 bases short, with 12 bases between. DNA of the CDR3: TGTGCCAGTAGTCCCTCGGCAGGAAATCAGCCCCAGCATTTT. As protein: CASSPSAGNQPQHF. The full variable domain, rest sourced from reference TRBV19 and TRBJ1-5, is DGGITQSPKYLFRKEGQNVTLSCEQNLNHDAMYWYRQDPGQGLRLIYYSQIVNDFQKGDIAEGYSVSREKKESFPLTVTSAQKNPTAFYLCASSPSAGNQPQHFGDGTRLSIL.

This chain links TRBV5-1 with TRBJ2-1, with D unresolved. The V and J ends lost 0 bases and 9 bases respectively, with 4 bases between them. This CDR3 comprises 11 residues. CDR1 and CDR2 from the germline V gene are SGHRS and YFSETQ. CDR3 protein: CASSLGAEQFF. The CDR3 DNA reads as TGCGCCAGCAGCTTGGGGGCTGAGCAGTTCTTC.

The gene calls are TRBV30 and TRBJ1-2; D uncertain. CDR1 and CDR2 (germline): GTSNPN, SVGIG (reference sequence). CDR3 length: 14 residues. Deletions cut 4 bases from V and 5 bases from J, with 17 bases between. In nucleotides, the CDR3 is TGTGCCTGGAATACACCGCCCAGGCCTTATGGCTACACCTTC. Its translation is CAWNTPPRPYGYTF.

This chain links TRBV3-1 (or the pseudogene TRBV3-2) with TRBJ2-7; a possible D gene is TRBD2 (7 bases). V dropped 1 base and J dropped 4 bases, with 11 bases sitting between them. The CDR3 length is 14 residues. Germline values: CDR1 LGHDT, CDR2 YNNKEL (reference sequence). The CDR3 loop reads CASSQGGGSYEQYF. The CDR3 DNA follows: TGTGCCAGCAGCCAAGGCGGGGGCTCTTACGAGCAGTACTTC.

The V and J genes are TRBV5-1 and TRBJ1-2, with TRBD1 matching 8 bases. From germline, CDR1 is SGHRS and CDR2 YFSETQ. The CDR3 extends over 14 amino acids. Trimming took 3 bases from V and 4 from J; bases not matched to a gene: 5. This chain's CDR3 is CASSSLDRGYGYTF. The CDR3 nucleotides are TGCGCCAGCAGCTCCCTCGACAGGGGCTATGGCTACACCTTC.

The J gene is TRBJ1-3, the V gene TRBV9; TRBD1 matches at 9 bases. V lost 2 bases, J lost 4 bases, and 1 base stayed unmatched. The CDR3 length is 14 residues. The germline gives CDR1 SGDLS, CDR2 YYNGEE. Written as DNA, the CDR3 is TGTGCCAGCAGCGTCGGGACAGGGGGAAACACCATATATTTT. Its translation is CASSVGTGGNTIYF.

The chain uses TRBV5-1 and TRBJ2-2; the D gene is possibly TRBD1 (5 bases). V lost 0 bases and J lost 5, with 11 bases in between. Germline V CDR1 and CDR2: SGHRS, YFSETQ. The CDR3 runs 15 residues. CDR3 coding DNA: TGCGCCAGCAGCTTGGCCATCCAGGGAACCGGGGAGCTGTTTTTT. Translating gives CASSLAIQGTGELFF.

The gene calls are TRBV11-2 and TRBJ2-2; D is perhaps TRBD2 (7 bases). The CDR3 runs 18 residues. In germline, CDR1 is SGHAT, CDR2 FQNNGV. Trimming stripped 4 bases from V and 4 bases from J, with 22 bases between. The CDR3 DNA follows: TGTGCCAGCAGCTCCCCGACGGGCGGGGGCCCATTCACCGGGGAGCTGTTTTTT. Amino acids: CASSSPTGGGPFTGELFF.

This clone appeared a few times. The chain couples TRBV4-1 to TRBJ1-1; the match to TRBD1 covers 8 bases. This CDR3 region has 14 residues. The ends lost 3 bases at V and 8 bases at J; junction bases unmatched: 8. Germline-derived CDR1 and CDR2 are MGHRA and YSYEKL. In DNA form, the CDR3 reads TGCGCCAGCAGCCAGAGAACAGGGGGGAGGGAAGCTTTCTTT. Protein product: CASSQRTGGREAFF.

The chain recombines TRBV6-5 with TRBJ1-5; D unclear. CDR3 length equals 15 residues. V gave up 5 bases and J gave up 5 bases, with 16 bases separating them. In germline, CDR1 is MNHEY, CDR2 SVGAGI. The DNA for the CDR3 is TGTGCCAGCAGTCCGCGACATGGGGAGCATCAGCCCCAGCATTTT. Its protein is CASSPRHGEHQPQHF.

CDR3 DNA: TGTGCCAGCCAAGGGACACCTAGCAATCAGCCCCAGCATTTT. Amino acids: CASQGTPSNQPQHF. The V call is TRBV19, the J call TRBJ1-5, with D perhaps matching TRBD1 (6 bases). V was pared by 9 bases and J by 0 bases, with 12 bases between. The germline V gene has CDR1 LNHDA and CDR2 SQIVND (reference sequence). The length of the CDR3 is 14 residues.

The gene calls are TRBV11-2 and TRBJ2-5, with TRBD2 matching over 12 bases. Germline CDR1 SGHAT, CDR2 FQNNGV. The CDR3 is 18 residues long. V shed 8 bases, J shed 2 bases, and the junction held 15 bases outside the gene matches. The CDR3 DNA is TGTGCCAGCTGTACTGGGTCTGTCGGACTAGCGGGGCAAGAGACCCAGTACTTC. Its translation is CASCTGSVGLAGQETQYF.

Only a few counts were recorded for this clone. The V gene is TRBV6-5, the J gene TRBJ2-7; D gene unclear. Germline loops: CDR1 MNHEY, CDR2 SVGAGI. Trimming left V 6 bases short and J 7 bases short, with 13 bases between. This CDR3 spans 12 amino acids. The CDR3 here is CASSNPLEEQYF. CDR3 DNA: TGTGCCAGCAGCAACCCCTTAGAGGAGCAGTACTTC.